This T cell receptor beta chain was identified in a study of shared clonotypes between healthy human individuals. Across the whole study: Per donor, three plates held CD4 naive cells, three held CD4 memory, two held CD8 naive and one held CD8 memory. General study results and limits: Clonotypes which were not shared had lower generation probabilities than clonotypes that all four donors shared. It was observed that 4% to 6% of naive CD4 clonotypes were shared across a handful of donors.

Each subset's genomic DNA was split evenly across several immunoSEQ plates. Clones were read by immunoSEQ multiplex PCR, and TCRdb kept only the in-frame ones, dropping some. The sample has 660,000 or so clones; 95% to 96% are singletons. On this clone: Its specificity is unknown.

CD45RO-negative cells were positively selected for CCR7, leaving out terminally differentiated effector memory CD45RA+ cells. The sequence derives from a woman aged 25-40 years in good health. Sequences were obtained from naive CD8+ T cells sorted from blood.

Written as DNA, the CDR3 is TGTGCCAGCAGCAACACAGGGGATTATGGCTACACCTTC. Protein product: CASSNTGDYGYTF. The chain uses TRBV21-1 and TRBJ1-2; the table calls TRBD1, which could not be checked here. TRBV21-1 is listed as a pseudogene. The CDR3 contains 13 residues.